These T cell receptor beta chains were read from a single sample in a study of blood T cell repertoires in COVID-19. Assay used: immunoSEQ multiplex PCR; TCRdb lists only in-frame clones, some missing. The table has some 260,000 clones, 65% to 90% seen once. The material sequenced was peripheral blood. The receptors derive from a woman aged 80 or over with active or convalescent COVID-19. Both conserved end residues are trimmed from each CDR3. The D gene is left open where the match is weak.

v_call d_call cdr3_aa
TRBV2 NA ASSGEGGRYGYT
TRBV5-1 TRBD1 ASSSGTGVVNEKLF
TRBV27 NA ASRATVTNEKLF
TRBV28 NA ASSSEIDEQY
TRBV3-1/TRBV3-2 NA ASSQGDSNTEAF
TRBV27 NA ASSFAGSNQPQH
TRBV21-1 NA ASSKSAGVATDTQY
TRBV6-5 TRBD1 ASSYYGTDYT
TRBV27 NA ASSLSAGMSYEQY
TRBV15 TRBD1 ATSRDHRGYGYT
TRBV27 TRBD2 ASSPKLGLAGNEQF
TRBV5-1 TRBD2 ASRSTAGGNNEQF
TRBV5-1 NA ASSPIRGSRGVGQETQY
TRBV10-1 TRBD1 ASSIVQGTEAF
TRBV28 NA ASSSVGAMNTEAF
TRBV29-1 NA SVAPRSSYEQY
TRBV12-3/TRBV12-4 NA ASTGGANTEAF
TRBV2 TRBD1 ASSLQGAATNEKLF
TRBV9 NA ASSPPGGGHEQF
TRBV18 TRBD1 ASSQAAGRGSNYGYT
TRBV2 NA ASQRGTGSGNTIY
TRBV19 NA ASSKQPGLGHYGYT
TRBV30 NA AWSALNSYNYGYT
TRBV3-1/TRBV3-2 NA ASSQGGGIPAF
TRBV2 TRBD2 ASSEALPAGQQF
TRBV6-5 NA ASRRTGIGQPQH
TRBV15 NA ATSSGKDDGANYGYT
TRBV5-1 TRBD2 ASSLSGGAHEQY
TRBV2 TRBD1 ASREGQGRTEAF
TRBV28 TRBD1 ASLPGTGRNQPQH
TRBV2 TRBD1 ASIRGNGETQY